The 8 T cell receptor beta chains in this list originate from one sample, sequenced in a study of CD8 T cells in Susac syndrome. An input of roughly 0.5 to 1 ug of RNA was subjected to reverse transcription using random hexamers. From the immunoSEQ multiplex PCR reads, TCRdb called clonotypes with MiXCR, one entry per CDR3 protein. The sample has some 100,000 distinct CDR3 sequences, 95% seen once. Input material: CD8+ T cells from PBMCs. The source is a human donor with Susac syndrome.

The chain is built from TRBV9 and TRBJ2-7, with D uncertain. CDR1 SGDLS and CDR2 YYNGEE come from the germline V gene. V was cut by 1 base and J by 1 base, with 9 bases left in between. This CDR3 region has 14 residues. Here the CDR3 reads CASSVNRNSYEQYF. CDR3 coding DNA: TGTGCCAGCAGCGTAAACCGGAATTCCTACGAGCAGTACTTC.

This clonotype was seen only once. This CDR3 is CASRPVGALNYGYTF. The CDR3 DNA reads as TGCGCCAGCAGGCCAGTTGGAGCCCTTAACTATGGCTACACCTTC. The V call is TRBV4-1, the J call TRBJ1-2; D unclear. CDR3 length: 15 residues. Trimming cost V 6 bases and J 1 base, with 15 bases left between them. Germline CDR1 is MGHRA and CDR2 is YSYEKL.

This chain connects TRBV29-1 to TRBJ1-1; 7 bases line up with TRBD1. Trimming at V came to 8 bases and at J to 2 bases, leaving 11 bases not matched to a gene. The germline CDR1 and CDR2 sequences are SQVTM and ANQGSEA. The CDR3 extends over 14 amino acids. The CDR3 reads CSTERQGVNTEAFF. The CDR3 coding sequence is TGCAGCACTGAGAGACAGGGCGTCAACACTGAAGCTTTCTTT.

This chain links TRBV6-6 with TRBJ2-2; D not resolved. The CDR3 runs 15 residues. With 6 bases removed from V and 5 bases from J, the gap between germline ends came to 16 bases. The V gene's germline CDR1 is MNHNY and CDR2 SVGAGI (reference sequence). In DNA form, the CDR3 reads TGTGCCAGCAGAATGGAGACCCCACGGACCGGGGAGCTGTTTTTT. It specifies CASRMETPRTGELFF.

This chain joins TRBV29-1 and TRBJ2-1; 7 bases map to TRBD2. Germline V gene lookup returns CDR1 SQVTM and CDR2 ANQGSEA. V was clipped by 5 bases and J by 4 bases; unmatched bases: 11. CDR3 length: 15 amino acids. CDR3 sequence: CSVCLAGGEYNEQFF. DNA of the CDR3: TGCAGCGTTTGCTTAGCGGGCGGCGAATACAATGAGCAGTTCTTC.

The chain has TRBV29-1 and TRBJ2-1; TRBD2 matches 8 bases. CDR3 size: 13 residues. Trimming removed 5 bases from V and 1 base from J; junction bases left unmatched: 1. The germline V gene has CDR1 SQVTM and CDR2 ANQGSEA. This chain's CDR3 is CSVTSGSYNEQFF. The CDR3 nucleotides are TGCAGCGTTACTAGCGGTTCCTACAATGAGCAGTTCTTC.

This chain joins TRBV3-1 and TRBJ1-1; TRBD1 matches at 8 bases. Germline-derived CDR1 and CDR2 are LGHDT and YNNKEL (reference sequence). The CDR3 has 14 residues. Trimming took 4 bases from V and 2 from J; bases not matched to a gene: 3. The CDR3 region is CASSPTGGNTEAFF. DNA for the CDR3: TGTGCCAGCAGCCCCACAGGGGGAAACACTGAAGCTTTCTTT.

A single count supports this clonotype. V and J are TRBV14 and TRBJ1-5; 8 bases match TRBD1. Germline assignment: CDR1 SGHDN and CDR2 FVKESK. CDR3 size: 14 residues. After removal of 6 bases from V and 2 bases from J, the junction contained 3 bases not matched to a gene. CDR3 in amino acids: CASSQTGGNQPQHF. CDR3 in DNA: TGTGCCAGCAGTCAGACAGGGGGCAATCAGCCCCAGCATTTT.